This T cell receptor (beta chain) emerged from a study of blood T cell repertoires in COVID-19. The overall study: Samples representing acute and convalescent COVID-19 were sourced from the United States, Italy and Spain. From T cells, B-cell-depleted T cells, or PBMCs came the material, which was cDNA or gDNA.

In the original workflow: Reference gene primer amplification yielded estimated nucleated cell counts. Sequenced by immunoSEQ multiplex PCR; TCRdb stores in-frame clones only, minus some. The V and J calls and the clone size are those of that table, but D and trimming were determined from the DNA. The sample contains approximately 90,000 clones, 85% of which appear only once. Germline-derived CDR1 and CDR2 are SGHRS and YFSETQ. V gave up 4 bases and J gave up 4 bases, with 14 bases separating them. The length of the CDR3 is 14 residues. V gene TRBV5-1 combines with J gene TRBJ2-5; D may be TRBD2 (5 bases). The sequencing sample was made of peripheral blood. The TCR comes from a man aged 45-65 years with acute or convalescent COVID-19. The DNA of the CDR3 is TGCGCCAGCAGCCTCGGGAACACGGCAGAGACCCAGTACTTC. Protein product: CASSLGNTAETQYF.